This T cell receptor (beta chain) was documented in a study of T cell changes during pregnancy in multiple sclerosis. The assay was immunoSEQ multiplex PCR, and TCRdb's table has in-frame clones only and misses some. The sample records 66,000 or so clones, about 87% being singletons. The germline V gene encodes CDR1 SGHRS and CDR2 YFSETQ. The CDR3 runs 13 residues. V dropped 5 bases and J dropped 3 bases, with 12 bases sitting between them. The sequenced sample was peripheral blood, obtained in the first trimester of pregnancy. The chain joins TRBV5-1 to TRBJ2-7; D is possibly TRBD2 (7 bases). The sequence was obtained from a female donor in good health, enrolled as a control in a pregnancy study. The CDR3 sequence is CASSLRGGYEQYF. The DNA of the CDR3 is TGCGCCAGCAGTCTGAGGGGGGGCTACGAGCAGTACTTC.